This T cell receptor (beta chain) was identified in a study of blood T cells in healthy people across ages. V was trimmed by 6 bases and J by 2 bases, leaving 7 bases between them. The CDR3 extends over 11 amino acids. Germline assignment: CDR1 SQVTM and CDR2 ANQGSEA. The authors ran a second PCR of about 6 to 11 cycles using a sample-barcoded 5' primer and a J-beta primer mix. TCRdb recomputed calls from the 5' RACE reads with MiXCR, one row per CDR3 protein. This table holds about 930,000 distinct CDR3 sequences, 25% to 35% found once. This clonotype has a count of ten or more. These data also formed part of another study, on T cells of mothers and their children.

The rearrangement uses TRBV29-1 and TRBJ1-1, with D possibly TRBD1 on 5 matching bases. Sequencing used blood. The source of this sequence is a woman between 35 and 50 years old in good health. This CDR3 is CSVTVNTEAFF. CDR3 DNA: TGCAGCGTGACAGTAAACACTGAAGCTTTCTTT.